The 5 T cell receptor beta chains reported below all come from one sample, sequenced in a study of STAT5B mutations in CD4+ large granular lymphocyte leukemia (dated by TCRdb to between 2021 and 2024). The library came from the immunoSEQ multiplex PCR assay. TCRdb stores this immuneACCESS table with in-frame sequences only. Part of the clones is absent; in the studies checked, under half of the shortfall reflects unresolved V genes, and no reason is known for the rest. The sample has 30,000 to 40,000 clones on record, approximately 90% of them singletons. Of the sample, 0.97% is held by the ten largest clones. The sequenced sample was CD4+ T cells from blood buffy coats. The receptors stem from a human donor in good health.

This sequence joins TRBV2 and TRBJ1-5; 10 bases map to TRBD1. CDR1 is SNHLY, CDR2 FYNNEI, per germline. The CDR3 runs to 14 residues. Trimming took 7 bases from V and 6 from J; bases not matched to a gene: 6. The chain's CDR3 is CASTGTGEAQPQHF. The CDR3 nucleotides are TGTGCCAGCACTGGGACAGGGGAGGCTCAGCCCCAGCATTTT. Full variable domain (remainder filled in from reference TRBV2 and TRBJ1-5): EPEVTQTPSHQVTQMGQEVILRCVPISNHLYFYWYRQILGQKVEFLVSFYNNEISEKSEIFDDQFSVERPDGSNFTLKIRSTKLEDSAMYFCASTGTGEAQPQHFGDGTRLSIL.

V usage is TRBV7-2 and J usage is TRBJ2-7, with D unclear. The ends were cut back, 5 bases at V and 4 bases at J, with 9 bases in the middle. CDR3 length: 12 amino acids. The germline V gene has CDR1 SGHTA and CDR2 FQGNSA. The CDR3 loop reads CASSPMGYEQYF. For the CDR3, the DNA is TGTGCCAGCAGCCCCATGGGGTACGAGCAGTACTTC. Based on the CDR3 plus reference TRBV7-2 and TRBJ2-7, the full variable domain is GAGVSQSPSNKVTEKGKDVELRCDPISGHTALYWYRQSLGQGLEFLIYFQGNSAPDKSGLPSDRFSAERTGGSVSTLTIQRTQQEDSAVYLCASSPMGYEQYFGPGTRLTVT.

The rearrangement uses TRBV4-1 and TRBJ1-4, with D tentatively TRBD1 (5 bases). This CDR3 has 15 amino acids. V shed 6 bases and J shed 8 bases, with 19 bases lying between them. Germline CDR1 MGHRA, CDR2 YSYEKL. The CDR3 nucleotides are TGCGCCAGCAGTCCCACGCTGGGGGTTTCGGAAAAACTGTTTTTT. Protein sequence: CASSPTLGVSEKLFF.

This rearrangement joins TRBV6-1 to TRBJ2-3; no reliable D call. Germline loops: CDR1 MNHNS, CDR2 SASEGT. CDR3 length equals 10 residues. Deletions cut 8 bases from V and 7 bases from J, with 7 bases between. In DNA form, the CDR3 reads TGTGCCAGCGTCCTGAATACGCAGTATTTT. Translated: CASVLNTQYF.

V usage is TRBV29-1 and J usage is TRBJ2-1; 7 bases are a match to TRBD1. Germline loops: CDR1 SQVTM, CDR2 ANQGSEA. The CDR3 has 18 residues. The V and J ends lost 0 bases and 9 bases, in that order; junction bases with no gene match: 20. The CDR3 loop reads CSVEERGSPGQKLTEQFF. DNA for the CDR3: TGCAGCGTTGAAGAAAGAGGCTCGCCGGGACAGAAGCTCACTGAGCAGTTCTTC.